The present entry profiles one T cell receptor beta chain with its context. Its specificity is unknown. The record originates from a study of tumor-infiltrating lymphocytes in primary liver carcinoma. Study background: Every patient in the cohort had a primary liver carcinoma. That carcinoma was treated by surgical resection. Study-level points and caveats: In the absence of sorting, bulk samples left CD4+ and CD8+ repertoires uncompared.

There are 18 residues in the CDR3. CDR1 and CDR2 (germline): MNHEY, SVGAGI. V shed 4 bases and J shed 4 bases, with 26 bases lying between them. A constant-region primer served to make TCR beta cDNA from about 530 ng total RNA. TCR beta libraries came from three nested multiplex PCR rounds using slightly modified ARM-PCR. Running around 9 cycles apiece, the first two PCR rounds relied on TRBV1-TRBV30 forward primers together with a C-beta reverse primer. TCRdb reprocessed the multiplex PCR reads via MiXCR and lists one record per CDR3 protein. The data contain about 350,000 distinct CDR3 sequences, around 60% of them seen just once; the ten biggest clones take up about 6.5%. Out of unsorted whole blood came the blood RNA, and germline DNA was extracted as well. The collection of approximately 3.7 milliliters of peripheral blood preceded surgery.

Material for sequencing was peripheral blood. The chain joins TRBV6-5 to TRBJ2-7; D is ambiguous. This sequence originates from a middle-aged man with primary liver carcinoma and hepatitis B virus infection. Written as DNA, the CDR3 is TGTGCCAGCAGTTGCTCTGGAAGTTCTTTAGAGATGCCTTACGAGCAGTACTTC. This sequence encodes CASSCSGSSLEMPYEQYF.